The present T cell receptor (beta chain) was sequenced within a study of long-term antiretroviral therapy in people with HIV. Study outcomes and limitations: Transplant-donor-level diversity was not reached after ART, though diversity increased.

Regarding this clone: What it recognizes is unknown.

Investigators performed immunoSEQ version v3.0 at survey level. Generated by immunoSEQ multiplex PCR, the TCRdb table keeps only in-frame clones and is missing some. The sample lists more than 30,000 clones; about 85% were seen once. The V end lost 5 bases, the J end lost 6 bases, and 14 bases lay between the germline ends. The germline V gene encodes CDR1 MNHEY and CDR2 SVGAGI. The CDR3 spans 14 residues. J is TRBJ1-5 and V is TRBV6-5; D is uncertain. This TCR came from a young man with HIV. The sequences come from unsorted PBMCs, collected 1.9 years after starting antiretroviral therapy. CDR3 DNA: TGTGCCAGCAGTGACAACATAGAAAGTCAGCCCCAGCATTTT. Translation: CASSDNIESQPQHF.